The T cell receptor beta chain described here comes from a study of shared clonotypes between healthy human individuals. Whole-study results and caveats: Researchers found naive subsets generally carried larger estimated richness than memory subsets.

For this clone: The antigen is unknown.

Per germline, CDR1 MNHEY and CDR2 SMNVEV (reference sequence). The CDR3 has 14 residues. V dropped 3 bases and J dropped 0 bases, with 7 bases sitting between them. Using immunoSEQ multiplex PCR, the repertoire was profiled, and TCRdb retains in-frame clones only, with some absent. Among about 2.3 million clones listed, 80% to 95% were seen once. Sequenced: naive CD4+ T cells from PBMCs. As to subset: CD45RA+ positively selected. The rearrangement joins TRBV27 to TRBJ2-3; unclear D gene. The TCR was taken from a man aged 18 to 30 in good health. Some clones in this sample may be carry-over from other donors' samples. In DNA, the CDR3 is TGTGCCAGCAGTTTGATTAGGAGCACAGATACGCAGTATTTT. Its protein is CASSLIRSTDTQYF.